This T cell receptor (beta chain) is from a study of blood T cell repertoires in COVID-19. For the study at large: The United States, Italy and Spain supplied acute and convalescent COVID-19 samples. Sources were T cells, B-cell-depleted T cells, or PBMCs; the material itself was cDNA or gDNA.

Study processing details: Counts of nucleated cells, estimated from reference gene primer amplification, were obtained. The method was immunoSEQ multiplex PCR; TCRdb's version includes in-frame clones alone and lacks a portion of them. Clonal size and the V and J genes are those of that table, whereas D and trimming came from the DNA. This table has tens of thousands of clones, roughly 80% appearing once. Germline assignment: CDR1 SGDLS and CDR2 YYNGEE. V was trimmed by 3 bases and J by 4 bases, leaving 21 bases between them. The CDR3 runs 17 residues. The specimen was peripheral blood. This sequence joins TRBV9 and TRBJ2-3, with TRBD1 as a possible D gene (7 bases). This TCR was recovered from a woman older than 75 with acute or convalescent COVID-19. The CDR3 loop is CASSEGRRDRRSDTQYF. The CDR3 bases are TGTGCCAGCAGCGAGGGACGGCGGGACAGACGATCAGATACGCAGTATTTT.